These 23 T cell receptor beta chains were all obtained from the same sample, sequenced in a study of blood T cell repertoires in COVID-19 (dated by TCRdb to 2020 to 2022). Receptors were amplified or captured by the immunoSEQ multiplex PCR assay. TCRdb stores this immuneACCESS table with in-frame sequences only. Part of the clones is absent; in the studies checked, under half of the shortfall reflects unresolved V genes, and no reason is known for the rest. For this sample there are about 200,000 clones; roughly nine tenths appear just once. About 0.81% of the sample comes from the top ten. Sequencing input: peripheral blood. All receptors derive from a woman in her 70s with acute or convalescent COVID-19.

The gene calls are TRBV2 and TRBJ1-2; TRBD1 matches 7 bases. This CDR3 is 14 amino acids long. Unmatched junction bases numbered 7, after V lost 4 bases and J lost 5 bases. From germline, CDR1 is SNHLY and CDR2 FYNNEI. Here the CDR3 reads CASSGQGPVYGYTF. The CDR3 DNA is TGTGCCAGCAGTGGACAGGGCCCGGTTTATGGCTACACCTTC.

The chain links TRBV27 to TRBJ1-5; a possible D gene is TRBD1 (6 bases). CDR1 and CDR2 (germline): MNHEY, SMNVEV (reference sequence). The length of the CDR3 is 14 residues. V was shortened by 6 bases and J by 11 bases, with 20 bases between the two germline ends. The CDR3 nucleotides are TGTGCCAGCAGCAAGGTCCAGGGGCGGTTGGCCCAGCATTTT. Translating gives CASSKVQGRLAQHF.

This clone showed up just once. The chain employs TRBV12-3 or TRBV12-4 and TRBJ1-5; possibly TRBD1 for D (6 bases). V lost 4 bases and J lost 7, with 11 bases in between. The CDR3 is made up of 13 amino acids. The CDR3 reads CASSSDQGQPQHF. The CDR3 DNA sequence: TGTGCCAGCAGTTCAGATCAGGGGCAGCCCCAGCATTTT.

V is TRBV10-3 and J is TRBJ2-1; TRBD1 is a possible D gene (6 bases). The CDR3 contains 11 residues. Trimming took off 10 bases at V and 4 bases at J, with 8 bases between the two ends. Per the germline V gene, CDR1 is ENHRY and CDR2 is SYGVKD. CDR3 sequence reads: CASGQYNEQFF. The CDR3 DNA reads as TGTGCCAGCGGACAGTACAATGAGCAGTTCTTC.

This rearrangement joins TRBV19 to TRBJ1-2; maybe TRBD1 (6 bases). The CDR3 sequence is 14 residues long. V lost 4 bases and J lost 2, with 11 bases in between. Germline V gene lookup returns CDR1 LNHDA and CDR2 SQIVND (reference sequence). The CDR3 protein is CASSTNRENYGYTF. CDR3 DNA: TGTGCCAGTAGTACTAACAGGGAAAACTATGGCTACACCTTC.

This chain joins TRBV7-8 and TRBJ1-1; D gene unclear. Germline V gene sequence: CDR1 SGHVS, CDR2 FQNEAQ. The CDR3 has 16 amino acids. Trimming pared 5 bases from V and 1 base from J, leaving 17 bases between. This chain's CDR3 is CASSSPGGISNTEAFF. The CDR3, as DNA: TGTGCCAGCAGCAGCCCAGGAGGGATATCGAACACTGAAGCTTTCTTT.

The chain links TRBV11-2 to TRBJ2-2, with D uncertain. Trimming cost V 5 bases and J 4 bases, with 8 bases left between them. CDR3 length: 13 amino acids. Germline assignment: CDR1 SGHAT and CDR2 FQNNGV. The CDR3 protein is CASSLTLTGELFF. The CDR3 DNA is TGTGCCAGCAGCCTAACCCTCACCGGGGAGCTGTTTTTT.

The chain combines TRBV19 with TRBJ2-7; 8 bases are shared with TRBD1. The germline CDR1 and CDR2 sequences are LNHDA and SQIVND (reference sequence). Trimming cost V 7 bases and J 1 base; bases outside gene matches: 6. The CDR3 is 14 residues long. The CDR3 sequence is CASKTGAASYEQYF. The CDR3 region has the DNA TGTGCCAGTAAGACAGGGGCCGCTTCCTACGAGCAGTACTTC. The entire variable domain, with the rest obtained from reference TRBV19 and TRBJ2-7, is as follows: DGGITQSPKYLFRKEGQNVTLSCEQNLNHDAMYWYRQDPGQGLRLIYYSQIVNDFQKGDIAEGYSVSREKKESFPLTVTSAQKNPTAFYLCASKTGAASYEQYFGPGTRLTVT.

There are a few counts of this clone. The CDR3 DNA reads TGTGCCAGCAGCCAAAGGGACACCTCGACTGAAGCTTTCTTT. Encoded protein: CASSQRDTSTEAFF. The chain uses TRBV3-1 (or the pseudogene TRBV3-2) and TRBJ1-1; possibly TRBD1 for D (6 bases). The CDR3 is made up of 14 amino acids. Trimming took off 2 bases at V and 5 bases at J, with 12 bases between the two ends. Germline values: CDR1 LGHDT, CDR2 YNNKEL (reference sequence).

J is TRBJ2-3 and V is TRBV6-5, with TRBD2 matching over 10 bases. The CDR3 is 16 amino acids. The germline V gene has CDR1 MNHEY and CDR2 SVGAGI. Trimming removed 6 bases from V and 2 bases from J; junction bases left unmatched: 8. The CDR3 region is CASRYLAGAITDTQYF. For the CDR3, the DNA is TGTGCCAGCAGATACCTAGCGGGGGCAATCACAGATACGCAGTATTTT.

V usage is TRBV10-3 and J usage is TRBJ2-1; 9 nucleotides line up with TRBD1. The V gene's germline CDR1 is ENHRY and CDR2 SYGVKD. CDR3 length equals 16 residues. V gave up 0 bases and J gave up 8 bases; unmatched junction bases: 8. CDR3: CAISESGQGTGDEQFF. The DNA for the CDR3 is TGTGCCATCAGTGAGTCAGGACAGGGGACCGGAGATGAGCAGTTCTTC.

The chain is built from TRBV7-9 and TRBJ2-7; D possibly corresponds to TRBD2 (6 bases). The CDR3 has 13 residues. The germline CDR1 and CDR2 sequences are SEHNR and FQNEAQ (reference sequence). V lost 4 bases to trimming and J lost 6 bases, with 13 bases between them. CDR3 amino acids: CASSSLGGGEQYF. The CDR3 coding sequence is TGTGCCAGCAGCTCCCTCGGGGGAGGCGAGCAGTACTTC. Full variable domain (remainder filled in from reference TRBV7-9 and TRBJ2-7): DTGVSQNPRHKITKRGQNVTFRCDPISEHNRLYWYRQTLGQGPEFLTYFQNEAQLEKSRLLSDRFSAERPKGSFSTLEIQRTEQGDSAMYLCASSSLGGGEQYFGPGTRLTVT.

The CDR3 protein is CASSPDTLTGSRNEQFF. CDR3 DNA sequence: TGTGCCAGCAGCCCAGATACCTTGACAGGGTCGAGGAATGAGCAGTTCTTC. The chain has TRBV3-1 (or the pseudogene TRBV3-2) and TRBJ2-1; 7 bases align to TRBD1. The germline CDR1 and CDR2 sequences are LGHDT and YNNKEL (reference sequence). The trim removed 4 bases at V and 7 bases at J, leaving 16 bases unmatched. The CDR3 has 17 residues.

V gene TRBV27 combines with J gene TRBJ2-3; 10 bases are a match to TRBD2. V lost 6 bases, J lost 5 bases, and 8 bases stayed unmatched. CDR1 is MNHEY, CDR2 SMNVEV, per germline (reference sequence). The CDR3 contains 15 residues. The CDR3 loop is CASRLAGGGGDTQYF. DNA for the CDR3: TGTGCCAGCAGATTAGCGGGGGGAGGTGGAGATACGCAGTATTTT.

The chain is built from TRBV27 and TRBJ1-2; 7 nucleotides align to TRBD1. Unmatched junction bases numbered 12, after V lost 7 bases and J lost 7 bases. The length of the CDR3 is 14 residues. In germline, CDR1 is MNHEY, CDR2 SMNVEV (reference sequence). The DNA of the CDR3 is TGTGCCAGCACCCCGGAAGGGGGCTTTGGTGGCTACACCTTC. Amino acids: CASTPEGGFGGYTF.

V gene TRBV12-5 combines with J gene TRBJ2-5; D perhaps matches TRBD2 (7 bases). This CDR3 contains 12 residues. The V gene lost 3 bases and the J gene lost 10 bases, with 12 bases spanning the gap. Germline values: CDR1 LGHNT, CDR2 FRNRAP. CDR3 loop: CASGFGGGVQYF. The DNA of the CDR3 is TGTGCTAGTGGTTTCGGAGGGGGGGTCCAGTACTTC.

This chain links TRBV7-2 with TRBJ2-1; the D is unclear. The germline V gene encodes CDR1 SGHTA and CDR2 FQGNSA. CDR3 length: 11 residues. V lost 5 bases to trimming and J lost 8 bases, with 7 bases between them. The CDR3, as DNA: TGTGCCAGCAGCCCCCTCGATGAGCAGTTCTTC. Amino acid sequence: CASSPLDEQFF.

This clone has a single count. This chain joins TRBV28 and TRBJ2-1; 11 nucleotides agree with TRBD2. Germline CDR1 MDHEN, CDR2 SYDVKM. V lost 5 bases to trimming and J lost 7 bases; unmatched junction nucleotides: 4. The CDR3 has 14 residues. The CDR3 sequence is CASSQTSGINEQFF. Here the CDR3 DNA reads TGTGCCAGCAGTCAGACTAGCGGGATTAATGAGCAGTTCTTC.

The V and J genes are TRBV27 and TRBJ2-1, with 8 bases matching TRBD1. J was trimmed by 2 bases and V by 4 bases; bases with no gene match: 4. The CDR3 is 15 residues long. Germline V lookup: CDR1 MNHEY, CDR2 SMNVEV (reference sequence). The CDR3 reads CASSSGQGAYNEQFF. CDR3 sequence (DNA): TGTGCCAGCAGTTCCGGACAGGGAGCCTACAATGAGCAGTTCTTC.

This chain links TRBV27 with TRBJ2-2; 8 positions agree with TRBD1. Germline V gene lookup returns CDR1 MNHEY and CDR2 SMNVEV (reference sequence). J gave up 1 base and V 5 bases, and 3 bases lay outside the gene matches. This CDR3 is built from 15 residues. CDR3 amino acids: CASSPTGVNTGELFF. The DNA of the CDR3 is TGTGCCAGCAGTCCGACAGGGGTGAACACCGGGGAGCTGTTTTTT.

The chain joins TRBV12-5 to TRBJ1-2; 8 bases match TRBD1. J gave up 4 bases and V 7 bases, and 5 bases lay outside the gene matches. Looked up from germline, CDR1 is LGHNT and CDR2 is FRNRAP. The CDR3 covers 13 residues. CDR3 sequence (DNA): TGTGCTAGTGTCCCAGGGGGCAGCTATGGCTACACCTTC. This gives the protein CASVPGGSYGYTF.

The CDR3 coding sequence is TGTGCCAGCCAGATACAGGGGAACACTGAAGCTTTCTTT. This encodes CASQIQGNTEAFF. The chain carries TRBV2 and TRBJ1-1; possibly TRBD1 for D (6 bases). Trimming stripped 8 bases from V and 1 base from J, with 11 bases between. The CDR3 loop spans 13 amino acids. CDR1 is SNHLY and CDR2 is FYNNEI in the germline V gene. Complete variable domain (other parts from reference TRBV2 and TRBJ1-1): EPEVTQTPSHQVTQMGQEVILRCVPISNHLYFYWYRQILGQKVEFLVSFYNNEISEKSEIFDDQFSVERPDGSNFTLKIRSTKLEDSAMYFCASQIQGNTEAFFGQGTRLTVV.

The V gene is TRBV16, the J gene TRBJ1-4; D remains unclear. Per germline, CDR1 KGHSY and CDR2 FQNENV. The V end lost 4 bases, the J end lost 8 bases, and 11 bases lay between the germline ends. The CDR3 spans 13 residues. The CDR3 bases are TGTGCCAGCAGCCCGCGATTGGGCGAAAAACTGTTTTTT. Translating it yields CASSPRLGEKLFF.